These T cell receptor beta chains were read from a single sample in a study of T cell responses to AZD1222 COVID-19 vaccine. Produced via immunoSEQ multiplex PCR; TCRdb's table is partial and in-frame only. The sample shows just under 90,000 clones, approximately 91% of them seen only once. The material sequenced was peripheral blood, taken on day 0 of AZD1222 vaccination. The source of these receptors is an adult in good health. The CDR3 runs from the conserved cysteine through the conserved F or W. The order of the fields is CDR3 protein, CDR3 DNA, J gene, clone size, V gene, D gene. A D gene is named only where the DNA matches it firmly. Rows give clone size only sometimes, using once, few, many, or a class for an expanded clone.

CDR3aa: CASSPRGSSSGNTIYF
CDR3nt: TGTGCCAGTAGTCCCAGGGGTTCCTCCTCTGGAAACACCATATATTTT
j_gene: TRBJ1-3
abundance: NA
v_gene: TRBV19
d_gene: NA

CDR3aa: CASIVVRDRGLLRETQYF
CDR3nt: TGCGCCAGCATCGTGGTACGGGACAGGGGGCTCTTACGGGAGACCCAGTACTTC
j_gene: TRBJ2-5
abundance: NA
v_gene: TRBV5-1
d_gene: TRBD1

CDR3aa: CASSPQPLYYGYTF
CDR3nt: TGTGCCAGCAGTCCCCAACCCCTGTACTATGGCTACACCTTC
j_gene: TRBJ1-2
abundance: NA
v_gene: TRBV6-5
d_gene: NA

CDR3aa: CASSSGPVDEQFF
CDR3nt: TGCGCCAGCAGCTCAGGACCCGTCGATGAGCAGTTCTTC
j_gene: TRBJ2-1
abundance: NA
v_gene: TRBV5-1
d_gene: NA

CDR3aa: CASGQGQETQYF
CDR3nt: TGTGCTAGCGGACAGGGCCAAGAGACCCAGTACTTC
j_gene: TRBJ2-5
abundance: NA
v_gene: TRBV7-7
d_gene: TRBD1

CDR3aa: CATSDSSGPGTDTQYF
CDR3nt: TGTGCCACCAGTGATTCTAGCGGGCCGGGCACAGATACGCAGTATTTT
j_gene: TRBJ2-3
abundance: NA
v_gene: TRBV24-1
d_gene: TRBD2

CDR3aa: CASSLAKGLSNTEAFF
CDR3nt: TGCGCCAGCAGCTTGGCAAAGGGGCTTTCCAACACTGAAGCTTTCTTT
j_gene: TRBJ1-1
abundance: NA
v_gene: TRBV5-1
d_gene: NA

CDR3aa: CASSLSDIAPYGYTF
CDR3nt: TGTGCCAGCAGTTTATCCGACATCGCCCCATATGGCTACACCTTC
j_gene: TRBJ1-2
abundance: NA
v_gene: TRBV27
d_gene: NA

CDR3aa: CASSYEDSTVYEQYF
CDR3nt: TGTGCCAGCAGTTACGAGGACAGCACCGTCTACGAGCAGTACTTC
j_gene: TRBJ2-7
abundance: NA
v_gene: TRBV6-2/TRBV6-3
d_gene: NA

CDR3aa: CASRERVSPSYEQYF
CDR3nt: TGTGCCAGCAGGGAGCGGGTCTCTCCCTCCTACGAGCAGTACTTC
j_gene: TRBJ2-7
abundance: NA
v_gene: TRBV6-5
d_gene: NA

CDR3aa: CASTLPRSPLPYNEQFF
CDR3nt: TGCGCCAGCACCCTGCCCCGATCACCTCTTCCCTACAATGAGCAGTTCTTC
j_gene: TRBJ2-1
abundance: NA
v_gene: TRBV10-1
d_gene: NA

CDR3aa: CAISGGGVPYEQYF
CDR3nt: TGTGCCATCAGTGGAGGAGGGGTACCCTACGAGCAGTACTTC
j_gene: TRBJ2-7
abundance: NA
v_gene: TRBV10-3
d_gene: NA

CDR3aa: CASSSGARPLHF
CDR3nt: TGTGCCAGCAGTTCAGGGGCCCGACCCCTCCACTTT
j_gene: TRBJ1-6
abundance: once
v_gene: TRBV28
d_gene: NA

CDR3aa: CSANSGTEYEQYF
CDR3nt: TGCAGCGCCAACTCCGGGACCGAGTACGAGCAGTACTTC
j_gene: TRBJ2-7
abundance: NA
v_gene: TRBV29-1
d_gene: NA

CDR3aa: CASSQVRGYEQYF
CDR3nt: TGTGCCAGCAGCCAAGTAAGGGGCTACGAGCAGTACTTC
j_gene: TRBJ2-7
abundance: NA
v_gene: TRBV3-1/TRBV3-2
d_gene: NA

CDR3aa: CATGTNAYNEQFF
CDR3nt: TGTGCCACAGGGACCAATGCTTACAATGAGCAGTTCTTC
j_gene: TRBJ2-1
abundance: NA
v_gene: TRBV15
d_gene: NA

CDR3aa: CASSRTGGNEQYF
CDR3nt: TGTGCCAGCAGTAGGACAGGGGGTAACGAGCAGTACTTC
j_gene: TRBJ2-7
abundance: NA
v_gene: TRBV27
d_gene: TRBD1

CDR3aa: CATSDLRTGLNTGELFF
CDR3nt: TGTGCCACCAGTGACTTGAGGACAGGCCTGAACACCGGGGAGCTGTTTTTT
j_gene: TRBJ2-2
abundance: NA
v_gene: TRBV24-1
d_gene: TRBD1

CDR3aa: CASSFGQAYEQYF
CDR3nt: TGTGCCAGCAGTTTCGGACAAGCCTACGAGCAGTACTTC
j_gene: TRBJ2-7
abundance: NA
v_gene: TRBV12-3/TRBV12-4
d_gene: NA

CDR3aa: CASRHQAGEKTQYF
CDR3nt: TGTGCCAGCAGACACCAGGCAGGGGAAAAGACCCAGTACTTC
j_gene: TRBJ2-5
abundance: NA
v_gene: TRBV6-5
d_gene: NA

CDR3aa: CASSLGTGTNNEQFF
CDR3nt: TGTGCCAGCAGCTTAGGAACGGGGACCAACAATGAGCAGTTCTTC
j_gene: TRBJ2-1
abundance: NA
v_gene: TRBV7-2
d_gene: NA

CDR3aa: CASSLDRGLGEKLFF
CDR3nt: TGCGCCAGCAGCTTAGACAGGGGTTTGGGAGAAAAACTGTTTTTT
j_gene: TRBJ1-4
abundance: NA
v_gene: TRBV5-1
d_gene: TRBD1

CDR3aa: CASSLAGGDIQYF
CDR3nt: TGTGCCAGCAGTTTAGCCGGGGGCGACATTCAGTACTTC
j_gene: TRBJ2-4
abundance: NA
v_gene: TRBV27
d_gene: NA

CDR3aa: CASSEAGWNQPQHF
CDR3nt: TGTGCCAGCAGTGAAGCAGGGTGGAATCAGCCCCAGCATTTT
j_gene: TRBJ1-5
abundance: few
v_gene: TRBV25-1
d_gene: NA